This passage covers 2 T cell receptor beta chains from one sample sequenced in a study of cytomegalovirus exposure and HLA in healthy donors. In the PCR, 60 Vbeta and 13 Jbeta primers were used. Assay used: immunoSEQ multiplex PCR; TCRdb lists only in-frame clones, some missing. The repertoire holds around 120,000 clones, with roughly four fifths as singletons. Sequencing used PBMCs. The receptors derive from a woman aged 45 to 65 in good health and CMV-seronegative.

This chain connects TRBV29-1 to TRBJ1-1; 9 bases match TRBD1. The CDR3 has 15 amino acids. Trimming at V came to 5 bases and at J to 5 bases, leaving 12 bases not matched to a gene. CDR1 is SQVTM, CDR2 ANQGSEA, per germline. The CDR3 DNA sequence: TGCAGCGTTACTGGGTGGACAGGGGACGCGACTGAAGCTTTCTTT. Its translation is CSVTGWTGDATEAFF.

The chain carries TRBV6-5 and TRBJ2-7; a weak D match, TRBD1 (6 bases). V lost 10 bases and J lost 1, with 17 bases in between. Per germline, CDR1 MNHEY and CDR2 SVGAGI. The CDR3 consists of 14 residues. The CDR3 DNA is TGTGCCACCCAACAGGGTTTTGGGTCCTACGAGCAGTACTTC. Its protein product is CATQQGFGSYEQYF.